This T cell receptor (beta chain) was documented in a study of spatial heterogeneity in lung cancer (dated by TCRdb to 2018 to 2020). A note on the overall study: Beta-chain transcripts were consistently detected in greater numbers than alpha-chain transcripts, which likely reflects a higher abundance of beta-chain transcripts. A strong correlation was found between TCR transcript counts in tumor regions and a T cell transcriptional module score from matched bulk RNA-seq. In the raw uncorrected reads, each unique combination of TCR and UMI appeared more than ten times on average. The study quantitatively compared TCR alpha and beta repertoires across multiple tumor regions, matched nontumor lung and blood in non-small cell lung cancer. The study linked features of the TCR repertoire to counts of nonsynonymous mutations, which were determined by whole-exome sequencing of tumor tissue. Both alpha and beta chains were TCR-sequenced in samples taken at surgery, namely 220 tumor regions, 63 to 70 matched nontumor lung samples and about 54 PBMC samples.

Overall study outcomes, separate from this receptor: TCR-seq was estimated to cover only approximately 7% of tumor T cells for alpha chains and about 13% for beta chains. The number of expanded intratumoral alpha and beta TCRs correlated with the tumor nonsynonymous mutation count. Counts of ubiquitous and regional expanded TCRs correlated with counts of ubiquitous and regional nonsynonymous mutations, respectively. Confirming at a functional level the hypothesis that regional TCRs recognize regional mutations was considered to require additional single-cell paired TCR alpha and beta sequencing.

This clonotype came up many times. The clone's antigen remains unknown. No qualities accompany the bases; no much larger clone lies one base away. The time point label on this specimen signifies: sample taken at primary tumor resection. The donors were 72 patients from the lung TRACERx cohort who had early-stage, untreated non-small cell lung cancer. Without any cell sorting, TCR sequencing was performed on whole RNA extracted either from tumor and nontumor lung tissue or from cryopreserved PBMC samples. A patient was chosen for TCR sequencing only when enough RNA was available from at least two tumor regions. A lung pathologist reviewed the tumor and adjacent nontumor lung specimens before the specimens were selected. Library method: 5' RACE. The reads were generated on a NextSeq 500. In the TCR library protocol, a unique molecular identifier was attached to each TCR cDNA molecule so that PCR and sequencing errors could be corrected. The study's own analysis went as follows. TCR identification, UMI-based error correction and CDR3 extraction were performed with Decombinator tools. TCRs above a frequency of 2 per 1,000, corresponding to the top 1% of the tumor frequency distribution, were defined as expanded. Expanded tumor TCRs statistically deemed absent (corrected P<0.05) from at least one tumor region were classed as regional, and all other expanded tumor TCRs were classed as ubiquitous. Rényi diversity was computed with the R vegan package after subsampling each repertoire 100 times to 5,000 TCRs. CDR3 similarity networks were constructed using string-kernel similarity of amino acid triplets, with links drawn between CDR3s whose pairwise similarity was above 0.82. The public reads were run again by TCRdb, first through fastp at Q25 and then through MiXCR, and only productive beta chains were kept. All rows with the same CDR3 protein become a single entry with the most common DNA and genes. The V and J calls follow TCRdb's processing rather than the paper's. The sample includes nearly 10,000 distinct CDR3 sequences, with roughly 6% observed a single time. The ten largest clones add up to around 9.1% of the sample.

Its CDR3 holds 15 amino acids, cysteine through phenylalanine. Left in the record is the CDR3 DNA by itself, 45 bases read in frame from the first base. The germline V gene provides CDR1 MNHEY and CDR2 SVGEGT. Germline trimming amounts to 1 base on V and 8 bases on J, with 4 as the count of junction bases outside the gene matches. The TCR sequence derives from a male donor with early-stage non-small cell lung cancer. The input for sequencing was lung tumor tissue, taken at surgery. Recombination linked TRBV6-2 or TRBV6-3 to TRBJ1-6; 8 bases in between match TRBD1. The CDR3 here reads CASSYWQGADSPLHF. The DNA reads as follows: TGTGCCAGCAGTTACTGGCAGGGGGCAGATTCACCCCTCCACTTT.